Listed here are 29 T cell receptor beta chains from one sample, sequenced in a study of cytomegalovirus exposure and HLA in healthy donors. The primer mix had 60 Vbeta and 13 Jbeta primers. The assay was immunoSEQ multiplex PCR, and TCRdb's table has in-frame clones only and misses some. The sample holds around 100,000 clones, 84% seen once. Sequencing was done on a sample of PBMCs. The receptors derive from a woman aged 18-29 years in good health and CMV-seropositive.

The gene calls are TRBV4-1 and TRBJ2-3, with 14 bases aligning to TRBD2. The CDR3 is 19 residues long. Germline lookup yields CDR1 MGHRA and CDR2 YSYEKL. Trimming took 4 bases from V and 1 from J; bases not matched to a gene: 10. The CDR3 DNA sequence: TGCGCCAGCAGCCCGACTAGCGGGAGGGCCTATAGGGGCACAGATACGCAGTATTTT. Its protein is CASSPTSGRAYRGTDTQYF.

This clone was recorded once. The chain uses TRBV7-9 and TRBJ2-7; D is unresolved. Trimming pared 5 bases from V and 2 bases from J, leaving 7 bases between. The germline V gene has CDR1 SEHNR and CDR2 FQNEAQ (reference sequence). The CDR3 sequence is 12 residues long. For the CDR3, the DNA is TGTGCCAGCAGCCCCGTCCCCTACGAGCAGTACTTC. Residues: CASSPVPYEQYF.

The J gene is TRBJ2-3, the V gene TRBV5-1; TRBD1 matches 9 bases. The CDR3 covers 15 residues. Germline CDR1 SGHRS, CDR2 YFSETQ. Trimming took 2 bases from V and 3 from J; bases not matched to a gene: 4. CDR3 in amino acids: CASSFRDRETDTQYF. In DNA form, the CDR3 reads TGCGCCAGCAGCTTCCGGGACAGGGAGACAGATACGCAGTATTTT.

This clone was observed a handful of times. The rearrangement links TRBV6-5 to TRBJ1-1; 7 bases are a match to TRBD1. J was trimmed by 3 bases and V by 7 bases; bases with no gene match: 5. Germline CDR1 and CDR2: MNHEY and SVGAGI. The CDR3 spans 13 residues. CDR3 sequence (DNA): TGTGCCAGCAAAGGACAGGTAGACACTGAAGCTTTCTTT. Translated, it gives CASKGQVDTEAFF.

This sequence joins TRBV5-1 and TRBJ1-2, with 7 bases fitting TRBD1. This CDR3 has 14 amino acids. Per the germline V gene, CDR1 is SGHRS and CDR2 is YFSETQ. V gave up 0 bases and J gave up 8 bases; unmatched junction bases: 7. This CDR3 reads CASSLAATGLGYTF. In DNA, the CDR3 is TGCGCCAGCAGCTTGGCCGCGACAGGGTTGGGCTACACCTTC.

The chain has TRBV7-6 and TRBJ1-2; maybe TRBD1 (6 bases). Trimming removed 1 base from V and 3 bases from J, with 12 bases in between. CDR3 length equals 15 residues. CDR1 and CDR2 from the germline V gene are SGHVS and FNYEAQ. The CDR3 spells CASSLEAGAHYGYTF. As DNA, the CDR3 is TGTGCCAGCAGCTTAGAGGCAGGGGCGCACTATGGCTACACCTTC.

The chain joins TRBV11-3 to TRBJ2-2; 7 bases agree with TRBD1. V gave up 4 bases and J gave up 3 bases; unmatched junction bases: 2. The CDR3 has 14 amino acids. The germline gives CDR1 SGHNT, CDR2 YENEEA. The CDR3 region has the DNA TGTGCCAGCAGCTCACAGGGGTACACCGGGGAGCTGTTTTTT. This codes for CASSSQGYTGELFF.

The chain joins TRBV6-1 to TRBJ2-7; possible D gene TRBD2, 5 bases. Trimming shortened V by 9 bases and J by 7 bases, and 25 bases separated the two germline ends. The germline gives CDR1 MNHNS, CDR2 SASEGT. This CDR3 is built from 15 residues. The CDR3 sequence: CASTRTATTGMEQYF. The CDR3 coding sequence is TGTGCCAGTACCCGGACCGCTACAACGGGGATGGAGCAGTACTTC.

V gene TRBV4-2 combines with J gene TRBJ1-1; D gene uncertain. Germline V lookup: CDR1 LGHNA, CDR2 YNFKEQ. The V gene lost 3 bases and the J gene lost 7 bases, with 15 bases spanning the gap. This CDR3 region has 14 residues. The CDR3 DNA sequence: TGTGCCAGCAGCCAGATCTTTGAGGTCGGTGAAGCTTTCTTT. It encodes CASSQIFEVGEAFF.

The chain couples TRBV6-1 to TRBJ1-5; no firm D call. CDR1 is MNHNS, CDR2 SASEGT, per germline. The CDR3 has 18 amino acids. V was shortened by 4 bases and J by 1 base, with 20 bases between the two germline ends. The CDR3 sequence: CASSVNGLSWSSNQPQHF. The CDR3 coding sequence is TGTGCCAGCAGTGTTAACGGACTCTCGTGGTCGAGCAATCAGCCCCAGCATTTT.

This rearrangement joins TRBV20-1 to TRBJ1-4, with D hard to call. Trimming shortened V by 3 bases and J by 4 bases, and 3 bases separated the two germline ends. CDR1 DFQATT and CDR2 SNEGSKA come from the germline V gene (reference sequence). This CDR3 is built from 11 residues. CDR3 in DNA: TGCAGTGCTAGCAATAATGAAAAACTGTTTTTT. It encodes CSASNNEKLFF.

This rearrangement joins TRBV6-5 to TRBJ2-1; no clear D gene. Trimming cost V 4 bases and J 3 bases, with 7 bases left between them. This CDR3 is built from 13 residues. CDR1 is MNHEY and CDR2 is SVGAGI in the germline V gene. The CDR3 DNA reads TGTGCCAGCAGTTCCAGTTTCTACAATGAGCAGTTCTTC. Its protein is CASSSSFYNEQFF.

This rearrangement joins TRBV27 to TRBJ1-1; D is possibly TRBD1 (5 bases). CDR1 and CDR2 (germline): MNHEY, SMNVEV (reference sequence). Trimming left V 1 base short and J 4 bases short, with 10 bases between. CDR3 length equals 14 residues. The CDR3: CASSLWGLGTEAFF. As DNA, the CDR3 is TGTGCCAGCAGTTTATGGGGCCTGGGCACTGAAGCTTTCTTT.

The rearrangement uses TRBV5-4 and TRBJ2-5, with TRBD1 as a possible D gene (8 bases). Trimming pared 2 bases from V and 3 bases from J, leaving 11 bases between. The CDR3 consists of 14 residues. Per the germline V gene, CDR1 is SGHNT and CDR2 is YYREEE (reference sequence). CDR3 residues: CASSFTGGEETQYF. Written as DNA, the CDR3 is TGTGCCAGCAGCTTTACAGGGGGGGAAGAGACCCAGTACTTC.

The V and J genes are TRBV2 and TRBJ1-5; the match to TRBD1 covers 7 bases. The CDR3 totals 15 residues. V trimming: 6 bases; J trimming: 0 bases; junction bases outside the gene matches: 5. Germline V gene lookup returns CDR1 SNHLY and CDR2 FYNNEI. Written as DNA, the CDR3 is TGTGCCAGCAGAGGGACAGCGAATAGCAATCAGCCCCAGCATTTT. Its protein is CASRGTANSNQPQHF. Full variable domain (remainder filled in from reference TRBV2 and TRBJ1-5): EPEVTQTPSHQVTQMGQEVILRCVPISNHLYFYWYRQILGQKVEFLVSFYNNEISEKSEIFDDQFSVERPDGSNFTLKIRSTKLEDSAMYFCASRGTANSNQPQHFGDGTRLSIL.

The chain carries TRBV4-1 and TRBJ2-3; 7 bases are shared with TRBD1. V trimming: 2 bases; J trimming: 2 bases; junction bases outside the gene matches: 10. The CDR3 is 17 amino acids. CDR1 is MGHRA and CDR2 is YSYEKL in the germline V gene. This CDR3 reads CASSQRPVQGITDTQYF. The CDR3 coding sequence is TGCGCCAGCAGCCAACGCCCGGTACAGGGGATCACAGATACGCAGTATTTT.

The V and J genes are TRBV9 and TRBJ2-7, with D possibly TRBD2 on 6 matching bases. CDR1 is SGDLS and CDR2 is YYNGEE in the germline V gene. Trimming took off 3 bases at V and 6 bases at J, with 16 bases between the two ends. This CDR3 spans 14 amino acids. CDR3 in DNA: TGTGCCAGCAGCGGCGGGACTGCGGCAGGCGAGCAGTACTTC. Its translation: CASSGGTAAGEQYF.

The V call is TRBV19, the J call TRBJ1-5; 9 bases fit TRBD1. V lost 4 bases and J lost 6; bases outside the gene matches: 13. The CDR3 is 17 amino acids. The germline CDR1 and CDR2 sequences are LNHDA and SQIVND (reference sequence). The CDR3 sequence: CASSTSPGQGVGQPQHF. The CDR3 region has the DNA TGTGCCAGTAGTACTTCCCCGGGACAGGGAGTAGGTCAGCCCCAGCATTTT.

Only one count was recorded for this clone. The gene calls are TRBV6-5 and TRBJ2-7, with TRBD1 matching over 8 bases. This CDR3 comprises 15 residues. After removal of 0 bases from V and 9 bases from J, the junction contained 10 bases not matched to a gene. CDR1 and CDR2 from the germline V gene are MNHEY and SVGAGI. CDR3 in amino acids: CASSYSGQVATWQYF. The CDR3 nucleotides read TGTGCCAGCAGTTACTCGGGACAGGTAGCGACTTGGCAGTACTTC.

The chain links TRBV5-1 to TRBJ1-5; D is perhaps TRBD1 (5 bases). The germline gives CDR1 SGHRS, CDR2 YFSETQ. CDR3 length: 14 residues. V was pared by 4 bases and J by 7 bases, with 15 bases between. The CDR3 nucleotides read TGCGCCAGCAGCCTCCACATCGCAGGGCAGCCCCAGCATTTT. Translated, it gives CASSLHIAGQPQHF.

This clone was seen a handful of times. This chain links TRBV18 with TRBJ2-7, with D unresolved. CDR3 length: 12 amino acids. Germline-derived CDR1 and CDR2 are KGHSH and LQKENI. V was trimmed by 3 bases and J by 6 bases, leaving 9 bases between them. The CDR3 sequence is CASSPNSAEQYF. The CDR3, as DNA: TGTGCCAGCTCACCCAACAGTGCCGAGCAGTACTTC.

The chain uses TRBV10-2 and TRBJ2-7, with D perhaps TRBD1 (6 bases). Germline CDR1 reads WSHSY; CDR2 reads SAAADI. The V and J ends lost 6 bases and 4 bases respectively, with 19 bases between them. The CDR3 extends over 15 amino acids. The CDR3 nucleotides are TGCGCCAGCAGCGTACCCCGGACAGACTTTTACGAGCAGTACTTC. Encoded protein: CASSVPRTDFYEQYF.

J is TRBJ2-5 and V is TRBV5-6; 9 bases are a match to TRBD2. V lost 4 bases and J lost 3; bases outside the gene matches: 7. Germline loops: CDR1 SGHDT, CDR2 YYEEEE. The length of the CDR3 is 15 residues. The CDR3: CASSKTGLAEETQYF. The CDR3 DNA follows: TGTGCCAGCAGCAAAACGGGACTAGCAGAAGAGACCCAGTACTTC. Looking up the rest from reference TRBV5-6 and TRBJ2-5 gives the full variable domain: DAGVTQSPTHLIKTRGQQVTLRCSPKSGHDTVSWYQQALGQGPQFIFQYYEEEERQRGNFPDRFSGHQFPNYSSELNVNALLLGDSALYLCASSKTGLAEETQYFGPGTRLLVL.

This clone has only a few counts. V is TRBV6-1 and J is TRBJ1-6; D unclear. The CDR3 is 12 amino acids. Trimming shortened V by 2 bases and J by 12 bases, and 8 bases separated the two germline ends. Germline CDR1 reads MNHNS; CDR2 reads SASEGT. CDR3 residues: CASSEPKRPLHF. The DNA for the CDR3 is TGTGCCAGCAGTGAACCGAAGAGACCCCTCCACTTT.

V gene TRBV2 combines with J gene TRBJ1-6, with D maybe TRBD1 (5 bases). The CDR3 runs to 15 residues. Looked up from germline, CDR1 is SNHLY and CDR2 is FYNNEI. Between the trimmed V and J ends, which lost 6 bases and 7 bases, there was a span of 16 bases. In nucleotides, the CDR3 is TGTGCCAGCAGAAGGGACTCCGGGGGGAATTCACCCCTCCACTTT. It yields the protein CASRRDSGGNSPLHF.

The CDR3, as DNA: TGTGCCAGCAGTTCCTCTCCCCTTACTCCTAACTATGGCTACACCTTC. Protein sequence: CASSSSPLTPNYGYTF. This rearrangement joins TRBV27 to TRBJ1-2; no clear D gene. There are 16 residues in the CDR3. Germline V lookup: CDR1 MNHEY, CDR2 SMNVEV (reference sequence). V lost 4 bases, J lost 0 bases, and 15 bases lay in between.

The J gene is TRBJ1-2, the V gene TRBV6-5; tentative D call: TRBD1 (6 bases). Germline V gives CDR1 MNHEY, CDR2 SVGAGI. The CDR3 has 11 residues. V was trimmed by 5 bases and J by 5 bases, leaving 6 bases between them. CDR3 in DNA: TGTGCCAGCAGTACAGGGTATGGCTACACCTTC. As protein: CASSTGYGYTF.

The CDR3 sequence is CASSGNSWEVGSYTF. CDR3 coding DNA: TGTGCCAGCAGTGGAAACAGTTGGGAAGTCGGGAGCTACACCTTC. The chain couples TRBV6-1 to TRBJ1-2; D is unresolved. Trimming left V 4 bases short and J 9 bases short, with 21 bases between. From germline, CDR1 is MNHNS and CDR2 SASEGT. The length of the CDR3 is 15 residues.

The CDR3 DNA is TGTGCCAGCAGTTTCGCGGCGGGAGGTGGTTACGAGCAGTACTTC. It codes for CASSFAAGGGYEQYF. This chain links TRBV28 with TRBJ2-7; TRBD2 matches 8 bases. Trimming removed 3 bases from V and 4 bases from J; junction bases left unmatched: 8. From germline, CDR1 is MDHEN and CDR2 SYDVKM. This CDR3 has 15 residues. The full variable domain, its missing parts supplied by reference TRBV28 and TRBJ2-7, is DVKVTQSSRYLVKRTGEKVFLECVQDMDHENMFWYRQDPGLGLRLIYFSYDVKMKEKGDIPEGYSVSREKKERFSLILESASTNQTSMYLCASSFAAGGGYEQYFGPGTRLTVT.